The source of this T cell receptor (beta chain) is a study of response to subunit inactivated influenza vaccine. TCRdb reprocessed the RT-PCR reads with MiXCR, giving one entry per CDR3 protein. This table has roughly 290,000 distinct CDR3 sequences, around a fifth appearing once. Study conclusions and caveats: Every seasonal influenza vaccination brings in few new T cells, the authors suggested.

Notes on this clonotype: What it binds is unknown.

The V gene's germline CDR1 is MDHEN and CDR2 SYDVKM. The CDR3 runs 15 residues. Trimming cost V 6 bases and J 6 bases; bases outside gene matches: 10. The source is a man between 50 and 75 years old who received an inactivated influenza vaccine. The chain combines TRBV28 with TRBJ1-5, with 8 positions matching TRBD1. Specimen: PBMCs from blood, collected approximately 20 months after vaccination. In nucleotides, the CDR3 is TGTGCCAGCAGACCGGACAGGGTATTAAGTCAGCCCCAGCATTTT. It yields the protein CASRPDRVLSQPQHF. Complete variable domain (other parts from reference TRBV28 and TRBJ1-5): DVKVTQSSRYLVKRTGEKVFLECVQDMDHENMFWYRQDPGLGLRLIYFSYDVKMKEKGDIPEGYSVSREKKERFSLILESASTNQTSMYLCASRPDRVLSQPQHFGDGTRLSIL.